This T cell receptor beta chain was obtained from a study of CD8+CD57+ T cells in acquired aplastic anemia. Looking at the study overall: Sorting CD4+ and CD8+ cells gave DNA averaging around 3 ug. Whole-study findings and limits: Patients shared about 30 CD8+ CDR3 sequences with controls. Statistical testing detected no significant gap in CD8+ Simpson's diversity between patients and controls.

With regard to this clonotype: Its antigen is not known.

Only patients with CD8+CD57+ cell expansion on flow cytometry were chosen for sequencing. Sampling of blood occurred while the patients had still received no therapy. TCR beta VDJ combinations and CDR3 sequences were profiled from genomic DNA. One entry per CDR3 protein results from TCRdb running MiXCR on the reads. The repertoire holds around 200,000 distinct CDR3 sequences, with about 60% as singletons. This clonotype was obtained from a human donor with aplastic anemia. Sequencing used sorted CD4+, CD8+, or CD8+CD57+ T cells (not recorded which) from PBMCs.

DNA of the CDR3: TGTGCCAGCTGGGCTAGCGGGAGGCGAGATACGCAGTATTTT. Translating gives CASWASGRRDTQYF. The chain employs TRBV7-8 and TRBJ2-3; 11 bases align to TRBD2. Germline CDR1 is SGHVS and CDR2 is FQNEAQ. CDR3 length: 14 residues. Unmatched junction bases numbered 6, after V lost 8 bases and J lost 5 bases.